This passage covers 8 T cell receptor beta chains from one sample sequenced in a study of T cell responses to AZD1222 COVID-19 vaccine. Assay used: immunoSEQ multiplex PCR; TCRdb lists only in-frame clones, some missing. The data show some 150,000 clones, around 90% seen once. The material sequenced was peripheral blood, taken 28 days after the second dose of the MenACWY control vaccine. All receptors derive from an adult who received the MenACWY meningococcal vaccine as a control.

This chain uses TRBV6-5 with TRBJ1-2; D is undetermined. V lost 6 bases to trimming and J lost 0 bases, with 14 bases between them. The germline V gene encodes CDR1 MNHEY and CDR2 SVGAGI. This CDR3 region has 15 residues. The CDR3 sequence: CASRASGATNYGYTF. The CDR3 DNA reads as TGTGCCAGCAGGGCGTCAGGAGCCACTAACTATGGCTACACCTTC.

This chain joins TRBV3-1 (or the pseudogene TRBV3-2) and TRBJ1-1; 10 bases line up with TRBD1. The CDR3 has 14 residues. CDR1 is LGHDT and CDR2 is YNNKEL in the germline V gene (reference sequence). V shed 4 bases and J 5 bases; nucleotides not matched to a gene: 4. The CDR3 loop is CASSRQGALTEAFF. The CDR3 DNA sequence: TGTGCCAGCAGCCGACAGGGGGCATTAACTGAAGCTTTCTTT.

V usage is TRBV6-2 or TRBV6-3 and J usage is TRBJ2-7; D is undetermined. Deletions cut 4 bases from V and 7 bases from J, with 8 bases between. Germline CDR1 and CDR2: MNHEY and SVGEGT. This CDR3 contains 11 residues. The CDR3 bases are TGTGCCAGCAGTTTTCATCAGGAGCAGTACTTC. It specifies CASSFHQEQYF.

The CDR3 loop reads CASSPQWAREVNQPQHF. The DNA for the CDR3 is TGTGCCAGCAGTCCTCAGTGGGCCAGGGAGGTTAATCAGCCCCAGCATTTT. This chain connects TRBV28 to TRBJ1-5, with D possibly being TRBD1 (5 bases). The CDR3 has 17 residues. With 5 bases removed from V and 4 bases from J, the gap between germline ends came to 21 bases. Looked up from germline, CDR1 is MDHEN and CDR2 is SYDVKM.

The V and J genes are TRBV15 and TRBJ2-7, with D possibly matching TRBD2 (5 bases). CDR3 length: 12 amino acids. V dropped 0 bases and J dropped 10 bases, with 10 bases sitting between them. CDR1 and CDR2 from the germline V gene are LNHNV and YYDKDF (reference sequence). The CDR3 sequence: CATSRDYRGQYF. The CDR3 DNA follows: TGTGCCACCAGCAGAGATTATCGGGGACAGTACTTC.

The chain has TRBV3-1 (or the pseudogene TRBV3-2) and TRBJ1-3; the D gene is possibly TRBD1 (6 bases). The germline V and J ends were trimmed by 4 bases and 4 bases, with 14 bases remaining between them. Looked up from germline, CDR1 is LGHDT and CDR2 is YNNKEL (reference sequence). The CDR3 has 15 amino acids. In nucleotides, the CDR3 is TGTGCCAGCAGCCTAAGGACAGTGCGAGGAAACACCATATATTTT. This encodes CASSLRTVRGNTIYF.

The chain couples TRBV2 to TRBJ1-3, with D possibly being TRBD1 (5 bases). The germline V and J ends were trimmed by 4 bases and 0 bases, with 13 bases remaining between them. CDR1 and CDR2 from the germline V gene are SNHLY and FYNNEI. This CDR3 comprises 16 residues. CDR3: CASSVEGPISGNTIYF. In DNA, the CDR3 is TGTGCCAGCAGTGTTGAGGGGCCGATCTCTGGAAACACCATATATTTT.

The J gene is TRBJ1-5, the V gene TRBV7-2; possible D gene TRBD1, 6 bases. Germline V CDR1 and CDR2: SGHTA, FQGNSA. Trimming cost V 3 bases and J 4 bases, with 13 bases left between them. The CDR3 extends over 15 amino acids. CDR3 nucleotides: TGTGCCAGCAGCTTCAGGGGAGAGGTGAATCAGCCCCAGCATTTT. Protein sequence: CASSFRGEVNQPQHF.